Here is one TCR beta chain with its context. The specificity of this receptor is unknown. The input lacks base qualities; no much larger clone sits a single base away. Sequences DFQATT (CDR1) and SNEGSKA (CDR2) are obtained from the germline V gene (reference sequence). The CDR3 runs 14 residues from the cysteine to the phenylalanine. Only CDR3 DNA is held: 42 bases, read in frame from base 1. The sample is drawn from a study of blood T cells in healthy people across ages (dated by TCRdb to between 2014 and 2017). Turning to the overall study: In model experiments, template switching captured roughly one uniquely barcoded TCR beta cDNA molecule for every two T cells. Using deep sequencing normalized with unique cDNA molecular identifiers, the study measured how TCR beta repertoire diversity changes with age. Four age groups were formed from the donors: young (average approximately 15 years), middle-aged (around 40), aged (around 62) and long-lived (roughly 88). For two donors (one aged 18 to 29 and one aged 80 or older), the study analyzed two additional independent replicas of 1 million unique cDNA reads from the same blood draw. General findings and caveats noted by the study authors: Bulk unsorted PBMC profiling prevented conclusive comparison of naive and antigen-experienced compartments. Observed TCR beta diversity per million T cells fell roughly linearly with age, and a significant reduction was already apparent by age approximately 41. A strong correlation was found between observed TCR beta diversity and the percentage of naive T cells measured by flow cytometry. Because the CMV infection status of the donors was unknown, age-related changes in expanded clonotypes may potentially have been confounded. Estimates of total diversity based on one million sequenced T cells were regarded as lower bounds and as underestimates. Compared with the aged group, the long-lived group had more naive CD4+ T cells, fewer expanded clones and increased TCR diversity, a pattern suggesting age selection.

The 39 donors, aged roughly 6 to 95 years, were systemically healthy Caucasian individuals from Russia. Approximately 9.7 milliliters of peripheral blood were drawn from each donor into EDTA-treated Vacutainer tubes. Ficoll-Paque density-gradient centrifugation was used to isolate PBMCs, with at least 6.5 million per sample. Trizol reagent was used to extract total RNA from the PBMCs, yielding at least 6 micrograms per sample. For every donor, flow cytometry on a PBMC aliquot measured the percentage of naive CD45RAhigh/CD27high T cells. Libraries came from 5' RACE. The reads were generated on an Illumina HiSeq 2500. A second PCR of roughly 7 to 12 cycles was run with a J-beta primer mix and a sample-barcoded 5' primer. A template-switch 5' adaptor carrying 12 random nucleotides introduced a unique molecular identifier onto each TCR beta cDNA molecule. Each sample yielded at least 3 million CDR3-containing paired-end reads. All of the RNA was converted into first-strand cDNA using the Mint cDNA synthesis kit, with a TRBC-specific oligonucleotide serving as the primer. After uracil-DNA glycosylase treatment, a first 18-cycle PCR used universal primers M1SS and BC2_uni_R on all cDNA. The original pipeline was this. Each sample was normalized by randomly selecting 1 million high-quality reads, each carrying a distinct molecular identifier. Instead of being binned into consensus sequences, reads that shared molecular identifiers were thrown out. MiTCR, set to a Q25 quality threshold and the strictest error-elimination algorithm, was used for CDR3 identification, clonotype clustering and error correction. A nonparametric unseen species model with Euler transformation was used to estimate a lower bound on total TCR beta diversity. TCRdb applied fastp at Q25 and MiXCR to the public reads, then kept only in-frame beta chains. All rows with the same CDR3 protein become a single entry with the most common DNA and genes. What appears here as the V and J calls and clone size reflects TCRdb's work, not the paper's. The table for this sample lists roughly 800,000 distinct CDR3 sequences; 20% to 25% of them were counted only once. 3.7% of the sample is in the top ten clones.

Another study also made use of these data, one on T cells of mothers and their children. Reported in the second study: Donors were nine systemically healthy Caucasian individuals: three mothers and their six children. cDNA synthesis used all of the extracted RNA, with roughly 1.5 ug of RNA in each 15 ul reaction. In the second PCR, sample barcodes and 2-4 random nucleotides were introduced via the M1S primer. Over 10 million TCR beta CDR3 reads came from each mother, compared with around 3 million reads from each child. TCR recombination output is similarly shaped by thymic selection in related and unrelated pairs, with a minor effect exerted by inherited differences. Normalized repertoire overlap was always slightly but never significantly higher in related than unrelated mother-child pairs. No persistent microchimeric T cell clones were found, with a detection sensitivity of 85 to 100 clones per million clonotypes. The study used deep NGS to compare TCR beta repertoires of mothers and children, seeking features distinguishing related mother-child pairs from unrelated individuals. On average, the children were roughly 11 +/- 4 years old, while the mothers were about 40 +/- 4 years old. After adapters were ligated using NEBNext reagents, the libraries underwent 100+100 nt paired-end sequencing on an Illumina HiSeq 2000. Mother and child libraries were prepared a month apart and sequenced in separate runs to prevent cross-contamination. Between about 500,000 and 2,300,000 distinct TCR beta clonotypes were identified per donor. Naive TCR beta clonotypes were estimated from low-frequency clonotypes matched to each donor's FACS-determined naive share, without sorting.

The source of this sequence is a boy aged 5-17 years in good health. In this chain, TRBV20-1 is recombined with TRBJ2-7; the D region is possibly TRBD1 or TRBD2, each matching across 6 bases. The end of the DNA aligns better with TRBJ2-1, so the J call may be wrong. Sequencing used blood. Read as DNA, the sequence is TGCAGTGCTAGTGTGGCGGGACATTACAATGAGCAGTTCTTC. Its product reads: CSASVAGHYNEQFF.